Given below is one T cell receptor (beta chain) in context. The sample is drawn from a study of blood T cell repertoires in COVID-19. Assay: immunoSEQ multiplex PCR; the TCRdb copy retains only in-frame clones and omits some. Among tens of thousands of clones listed, 89% were seen once. The V gene end was trimmed by 5 bases and the J gene end by 7 bases; junction bases not matched to a gene: 6. CDR1 is SEHNR and CDR2 is FQNEAQ in the germline V gene (reference sequence). CDR3 length equals 15 residues. What was sequenced was peripheral blood. The rearrangement joins TRBV7-9 to TRBJ1-4; 11 bases match TRBD1. The origin of this receptor is a man aged 50 or older with COVID-19, enrolled during active disease. CDR3 loop: CASSAGQGAIEKLFF. In nucleotides, the CDR3 is TGTGCCAGCAGCGCAGGACAGGGGGCGATTGAAAAACTGTTTTTT. The whole variable domain, remainder taken from reference TRBV7-9 and TRBJ1-4, is DTGVSQNPRHKITKRGQNVTFRCDPISEHNRLYWYRQTLGQGPEFLTYFQNEAQLEKSRLLSDRFSAERPKGSFSTLEIQRTEQGDSAMYLCASSAGQGAIEKLFFGSGTQLSVL.